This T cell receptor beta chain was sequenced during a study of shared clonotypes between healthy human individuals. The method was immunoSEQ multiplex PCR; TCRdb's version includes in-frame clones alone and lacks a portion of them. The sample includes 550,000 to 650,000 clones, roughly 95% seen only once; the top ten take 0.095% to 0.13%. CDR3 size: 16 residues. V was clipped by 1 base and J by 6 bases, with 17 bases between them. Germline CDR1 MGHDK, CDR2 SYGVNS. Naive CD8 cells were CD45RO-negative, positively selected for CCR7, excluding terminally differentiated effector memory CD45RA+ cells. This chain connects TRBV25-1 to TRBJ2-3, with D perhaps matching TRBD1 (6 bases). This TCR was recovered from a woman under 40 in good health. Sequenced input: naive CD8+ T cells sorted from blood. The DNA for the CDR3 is TGTGCCAGCAGTGAATGGGAAACAGGGTGGGTGGATACGCAGTATTTT. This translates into CASSEWETGWVDTQYF.